These 23 T cell receptor beta chains were all obtained from the same sample, sequenced in a study of blood T cell repertoires in COVID-19. Profiled with immunoSEQ multiplex PCR; TCRdb holds only in-frame clones, not every one. This table has 250,000 to 300,000 clones, around 85% appearing once. The sequencing sample was made of PBMCs or T cells enriched from blood (not recorded which). Receptors were obtained from a woman aged 45-60 years who had recovered from COVID-19.

This clone was seen just once. The chain employs TRBV7-9 and TRBJ2-7; D is uncertain. CDR1 SEHNR and CDR2 FQNEAQ come from the germline V gene (reference sequence). The CDR3 has 11 residues. Trimming pared 4 bases from V and 5 bases from J, leaving 6 bases between. In nucleotides, the CDR3 is TGTGCCAGCAGCTCCCTCCACGAGCAGTACTTC. Protein: CASSSLHEQYF.

This chain uses TRBV10-3 with TRBJ1-5; D remains unclear. This CDR3 contains 13 residues. Trimming took off 8 bases at V and 4 bases at J, with 12 bases between the two ends. Germline V CDR1 and CDR2: ENHRY, SYGVKD. CDR3 nucleotides: TGTGCCATCCGAGACTCTCAAAATCAGCCCCAGCATTTT. Its translation: CAIRDSQNQPQHF.

This clone was found once. This chain joins TRBV20-1 and TRBJ2-7; TRBD1 agrees at 9 bases. This CDR3 has 15 amino acids. Trimming removed 3 bases from V and 4 bases from J; junction bases left unmatched: 10. CDR1 and CDR2 (germline): DFQATT, SNEGSKA (reference sequence). For the CDR3, the DNA is TGCAGTGCTAGTCGTTCACGACAGGGGGGGTACGAGCAGTACTTC. Protein: CSASRSRQGGYEQYF.

There are a few counts of this clone. The chain combines TRBV3-1 (or the pseudogene TRBV3-2) with TRBJ2-2; 11 nucleotides match TRBD2. This CDR3 comprises 19 residues. Germline V CDR1 and CDR2: LGHDT, YNNKEL (reference sequence). The V gene end was trimmed by 4 bases and the J gene end by 6 bases; junction bases not matched to a gene: 16. This CDR3 is CASSPFLLAGDVKPGELFF. CDR3 sequence (DNA): TGTGCCAGCAGCCCTTTTTTACTAGCGGGAGACGTAAAGCCCGGGGAGCTGTTTTTT.

This clone was detected a few times. The chain uses TRBV12-3 or TRBV12-4 and TRBJ2-3; D unclear. The CDR3 length is 11 residues. V was trimmed by 7 bases and J by 4 bases, leaving 6 bases between them. The CDR3 loop reads CASTRSDTQYF. As DNA, the CDR3 is TGTGCCAGCACTAGGTCAGATACGCAGTATTTT.

This clone was picked up a small number of times. The chain recombines TRBV27 with TRBJ2-2; 9 bases agree with TRBD1. The germline gives CDR1 MNHEY, CDR2 SMNVEV (reference sequence). The V and J ends lost 6 bases and 8 bases, in that order; junction bases with no gene match: 4. This CDR3 has 13 amino acids. The CDR3 DNA reads as TGTGCCAGCAGATTGACAGGGGGTGGGGAGCTGTTTTTT. Translation gives CASRLTGGGELFF.

The chain carries TRBV13 and TRBJ2-1; TRBD2 aligns across 9 bases. CDR1 is PRHDT and CDR2 is FYEKMQ in the germline V gene (reference sequence). V gave up 5 bases and J gave up 3 bases; unmatched junction bases: 20. The CDR3 totals 20 residues. The CDR3 DNA follows: TGTGCCAGCAGCCCTCGGAGGGCTAGCGGGGCGTCCTTTAGCTACAATGAGCAGTTCTTC. Its translation is CASSPRRASGASFSYNEQFF.

The CDR3, as DNA: TGTGCCAGCAGGGGACAGGGTTACACTGAAGCTTTCTTT. Translated, it gives CASRGQGYTEAFF. This rearrangement joins TRBV6-5 to TRBJ1-1; 9 positions match TRBD1. The CDR3 loop spans 13 amino acids. The V and J ends lost 6 bases and 3 bases, in that order; junction bases with no gene match: 2. The germline gives CDR1 MNHEY, CDR2 SVGAGI.

J is TRBJ1-5 and V is TRBV28; D not certain. V was shortened by 5 bases and J by 5 bases, with 10 bases between the two germline ends. Germline lookup yields CDR1 MDHEN and CDR2 SYDVKM. The length of the CDR3 is 13 residues. In DNA form, the CDR3 reads TGTGCCAGCAGTCCCGGGAGAGATCAGCCCCAGCATTTT. Amino acid sequence: CASSPGRDQPQHF.

The chain links TRBV27 to TRBJ1-2; TRBD1 matches 8 bases. The CDR3 covers 16 residues. Germline V CDR1 and CDR2: MNHEY, SMNVEV (reference sequence). V dropped 4 bases and J dropped 3; count of bases not matched to a gene: 10. The CDR3 here is CASSSRTGQLHYGYTF. CDR3 sequence (DNA): TGTGCCAGCAGTTCCAGGACAGGGCAACTCCACTATGGCTACACCTTC.

Concerning this clone itself: The same CDR3 can be traced to other DNA sequences in this sample. The rearrangement links TRBV18 to TRBJ2-5; D remains unclear. This CDR3 region has 12 residues. Germline CDR1 is KGHSH and CDR2 is LQKENI. The V end was cut by 3 bases, the J end by 2 bases, with 4 bases between. The CDR3 sequence is CASSPSQETQYF. CDR3 sequence (DNA): TGTGCCAGCTCACCCTCGCAAGAGACCCAGTACTTC.

The genes are TRBV7-2 and TRBJ1-6, with D possibly being TRBD1 (6 bases). This CDR3 is 17 amino acids long. Germline loops: CDR1 SGHTA, CDR2 FQGNSA. Between the trimmed V and J ends, which lost 2 bases and 9 bases, there was a span of 20 bases. CDR3 amino acids: CASSLRSRAGASSPLHF. The DNA for the CDR3 is TGTGCCAGCAGCTTACGCTCCCGGGCAGGGGCCAGTTCACCCCTCCACTTT.

The J gene is TRBJ2-5, the V gene TRBV18, with 15 nucleotides matching TRBD2. Germline CDR1 is KGHSH and CDR2 is LQKENI. The CDR3 loop spans 18 amino acids. J lost 1 base, V lost 6 bases, and 9 bases had no gene match. The CDR3, as DNA: TGTGCCAGCTCCCCCCCGGGACTAGCGGGAGGCCTCCAAGAGACCCAGTACTTC. Amino acid sequence: CASSPPGLAGGLQETQYF.

The chain links TRBV3-1 (or the pseudogene TRBV3-2) to TRBJ2-7; D is ambiguous. V was shortened by 6 bases and J by 0 bases, with 12 bases between the two germline ends. The germline CDR1 and CDR2 sequences are LGHDT and YNNKEL (reference sequence). This CDR3 spans 14 amino acids. CDR3 sequence: CASRATRYSYEQYF. The CDR3 nucleotides read TGTGCCAGCAGAGCTACCCGCTACTCCTACGAGCAGTACTTC.

The chain couples TRBV27 to TRBJ2-7; tentatively, D is TRBD2 (5 bases). This CDR3 spans 15 amino acids. Germline assignment: CDR1 MNHEY and CDR2 SMNVEV (reference sequence). V lost 2 bases to trimming and J lost 0 bases, with 11 bases between them. In nucleotides, the CDR3 is TGTGCCAGCAGTTTAACGGCGGGTTCCTCCTACGAGCAGTACTTC. It translates to CASSLTAGSSYEQYF.

CDR3 sequence reads: CASSARRDFDEQFF. The CDR3 DNA reads TGTGCCAGCAGTGCACGCCGGGACTTCGATGAGCAGTTCTTC. The chain joins TRBV2 to TRBJ2-1; perhaps TRBD2 as D (6 bases). In germline, CDR1 is SNHLY, CDR2 FYNNEI. V lost 4 bases, J lost 8 bases, and 15 bases lay in between. The CDR3 sequence is 14 residues long.

J is TRBJ2-6 and V is TRBV5-1; D not certain. Germline CDR1 SGHRS, CDR2 YFSETQ. This CDR3 has 16 amino acids. V dropped 0 bases and J dropped 0 bases, with 7 bases sitting between them. CDR3 bases: TGCGCCAGCAGCTTGGCGGTGCTCTCTGGGGCCAACGTCCTGACTTTC. Protein sequence: CASSLAVLSGANVLTF.

The gene calls are TRBV30 and TRBJ1-6; D is possibly TRBD1 (5 bases). Germline lookup yields CDR1 GTSNPN and CDR2 SVGIG (reference sequence). The length of the CDR3 is 15 residues. V was shortened by 6 bases and J by 7 bases, with 19 bases between the two germline ends. In DNA, the CDR3 is TGTGCCTGCCGAGTCAGGGTATCGGAAAATTCACCCCTCCACTTT. It yields the protein CACRVRVSENSPLHF.

This clone was detected once. The chain links TRBV28 to TRBJ1-2, with D possibly matching TRBD1 (5 bases). Germline values: CDR1 MDHEN, CDR2 SYDVKM. CDR3 length: 16 residues. The V end was cut by 8 bases, the J end by 4 bases, with 23 bases between. The CDR3 bases are TGTGCCAGCCGTGGGGGGGAACGGGCTTGGGGCTATGGCTACACCTTC. The encoded protein is CASRGGERAWGYGYTF.

The chain couples TRBV28 to TRBJ1-1, with D possibly being TRBD1 (6 bases). Germline V gives CDR1 MDHEN, CDR2 SYDVKM. Trimming pared 7 bases from V and 4 bases from J, leaving 16 bases between. This CDR3 is 14 amino acids long. CDR3 nucleotide sequence: TGTGCCAGCACCGCCTCTTTCAGGGGCACTGAAGCTTTCTTT. Amino acid sequence: CASTASFRGTEAFF.

The table lists this clone with a count of one. The CDR3 sequence is CASTPGLAGGSAEQFF. In nucleotides, the CDR3 is TGTGCCAGCACCCCGGGACTAGCGGGAGGTAGTGCTGAGCAGTTCTTC. The rearrangement links TRBV9 to TRBJ2-1; 15 bases match TRBD2. After removal of 6 bases from V and 9 bases from J, the junction contained 10 bases not matched to a gene. CDR3 length: 16 amino acids. The V gene's germline CDR1 is SGDLS and CDR2 YYNGEE.

CDR3 DNA: TGCAGCGTTTTAGGGGGCTCCTACAATGAGCAGTTCTTC. The encoded protein is CSVLGGSYNEQFF. This chain joins TRBV29-1 and TRBJ2-1; TRBD1 is a possible D gene (6 bases). The CDR3 is made up of 13 amino acids. Germline V gene lookup returns CDR1 SQVTM and CDR2 ANQGSEA. The ends were cut back, 5 bases at V and 0 bases at J, with 8 bases in the middle.

This clone was found once. The chain joins TRBV5-1 to TRBJ2-7, with D maybe TRBD1 (5 bases). Trimming took 7 bases from V and 3 from J, leaving 14 bases between them. Germline CDR1 and CDR2: SGHRS and YFSETQ. CDR3 length: 13 residues. Here the CDR3 reads CASPGQENYEQYF. The CDR3 DNA sequence: TGCGCCAGCCCCGGACAAGAGAACTACGAGCAGTACTTC.